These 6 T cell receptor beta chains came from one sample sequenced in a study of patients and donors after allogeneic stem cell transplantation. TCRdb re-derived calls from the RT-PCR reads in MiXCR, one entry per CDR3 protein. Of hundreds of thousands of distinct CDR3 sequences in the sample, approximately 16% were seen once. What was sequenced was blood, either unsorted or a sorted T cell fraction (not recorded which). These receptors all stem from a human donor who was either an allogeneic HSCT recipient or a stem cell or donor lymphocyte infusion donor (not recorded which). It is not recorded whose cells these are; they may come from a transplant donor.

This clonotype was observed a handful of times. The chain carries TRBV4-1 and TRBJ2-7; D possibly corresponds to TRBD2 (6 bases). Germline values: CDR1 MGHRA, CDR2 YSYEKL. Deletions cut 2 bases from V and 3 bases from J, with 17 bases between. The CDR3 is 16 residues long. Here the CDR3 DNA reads TGCGCCAGCAGCCAACAGGCTGGGAGGCAAGACTACGAGCAGTACTTC. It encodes CASSQQAGRQDYEQYF.

CDR3 DNA: TGTGCCAGCAGCTTCACCAGGGGGCAGGATAATTCACCCCTCCACTTT. Protein: CASSFTRGQDNSPLHF. The chain joins TRBV7-8 to TRBJ1-6, with 8 bases that match TRBD1. J lost 5 bases, V lost 3 bases, and 6 bases had no gene match. The CDR3 is 16 residues long. CDR1 and CDR2 from the germline V gene are SGHVS and FQNEAQ.

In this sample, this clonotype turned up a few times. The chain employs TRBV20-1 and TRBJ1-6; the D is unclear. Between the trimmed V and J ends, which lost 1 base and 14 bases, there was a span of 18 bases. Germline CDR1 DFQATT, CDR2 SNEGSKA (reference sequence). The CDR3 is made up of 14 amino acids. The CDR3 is CSARVPGAKLTLHF. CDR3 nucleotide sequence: TGCAGTGCTAGAGTCCCGGGAGCCAAGTTGACCCTCCACTTT.

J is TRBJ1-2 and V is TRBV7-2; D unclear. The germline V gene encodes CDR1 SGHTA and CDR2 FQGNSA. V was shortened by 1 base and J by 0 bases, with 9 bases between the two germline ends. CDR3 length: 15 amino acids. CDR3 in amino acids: CASSLVALANYGYTF. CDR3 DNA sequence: TGTGCCAGCAGCTTAGTGGCGTTAGCTAACTATGGCTACACCTTC. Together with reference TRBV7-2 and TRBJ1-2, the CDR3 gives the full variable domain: GAGVSQSPSNKVTEKGKDVELRCDPISGHTALYWYRQSLGQGLEFLIYFQGNSAPDKSGLPSDRFSAERTGGSVSTLTIQRTQQEDSAVYLCASSLVALANYGYTFGSGTRLTVV.

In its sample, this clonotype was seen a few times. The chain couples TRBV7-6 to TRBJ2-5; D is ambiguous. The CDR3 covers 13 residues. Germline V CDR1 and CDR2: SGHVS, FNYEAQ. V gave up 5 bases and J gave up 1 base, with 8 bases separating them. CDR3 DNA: TGTGCCAGCAGCCCGCTCCTCCAAGAGACCCAGTACTTC. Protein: CASSPLLQETQYF.

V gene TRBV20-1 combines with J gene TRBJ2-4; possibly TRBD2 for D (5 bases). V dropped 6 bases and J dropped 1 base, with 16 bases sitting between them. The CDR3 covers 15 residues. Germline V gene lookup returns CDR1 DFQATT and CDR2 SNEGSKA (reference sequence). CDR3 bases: TGCAGTGCAAGACCCCCGCGGGCGGCCAAAAACATTCAGTACTTC. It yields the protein CSARPPRAAKNIQYF.